The following is a T cell receptor beta chain sequence with its context. Antigen unknown. The DNA is omitted, as the CDR3 cannot be located on it reliably, and the CDR3 follows TCRdb's listing. This entry comes from a study of cytomegalovirus exposure and HLA in healthy donors. Regarding the study as a whole: TCR beta V- and J-gene trimming, according to a later analysis, was linked to a missense DCLRE1C variant. Accurate HLA-A and HLA-B prediction from TCR beta sequences was reported for most subjects. What a later analysis showed was that several of the most significant clusters appeared linked to common viral pathogens.

A total of 20 residues make up the CDR3, ends included. The donors (healthy individuals) were bone marrow donors. PCR involved 60 Vbeta and 13 Jbeta primers. The repertoire was sequenced with immunoSEQ multiplex PCR; TCRdb's copy has only in-frame clones and lacks some. The sample lists some 200,000 clones, about 62% occurring once. This chain links TRBV21-1 with TRBJ1-4; the D segment call TRBD1 is taken from the table without a DNA check. TRBV21-1 is annotated as a pseudogene. This TCR was recovered from a man in his forties in good health and CMV-seronegative. The specimen sequenced was PBMCs. The CDR3 protein is CASSKGGQGIVGSGNEKLFF.